The 4 T cell receptor beta chains listed next were all sequenced from one sample in a study of T-cell memory formation after mild COVID-19. MiXCR, run by TCRdb on the 5' RACE reads, gives a single entry per CDR3 protein. The sample records under 300,000 distinct CDR3 sequences, less than 9.5% being singletons. Sequencing used PBMCs or a T cell subset sorted from them (not recorded which). Receptors were obtained from a man between 18 and 35 years old who had mild COVID-19 (a few samples of this study predate the infection). Cell type and time point are not known.

This clonotype was observed many times. The chain has TRBV5-4 and TRBJ1-1, with D hard to call. V was pared by 0 bases and J by 1 base, with 4 bases between. This CDR3 is built from 13 residues. Germline values: CDR1 SGHNT, CDR2 YYREEE (reference sequence). The CDR3 region has the DNA TGTGCCAGCAGCTTGGATTGGAACACTGAAGCTTTCTTT. Protein: CASSLDWNTEAFF.

The rearrangement uses TRBV20-1 and TRBJ1-2; D remains unclear. The CDR3 has 13 residues. CDR1 DFQATT and CDR2 SNEGSKA come from the germline V gene (reference sequence). V was cut by 0 bases and J by 4 bases, with 9 bases left in between. The CDR3 DNA reads as TGCAGTGCTAGAGATCACCTTGGCTATGGCTACACCTTC. Residues: CSARDHLGYGYTF.

A few counts support this clonotype. The CDR3 loop reads CASSEPGTGGSETQYF. CDR3 coding DNA: TGTGCCAGCAGCGAACCCGGGACAGGGGGCAGTGAGACCCAGTACTTC. The chain combines TRBV2 with TRBJ2-5, with TRBD1 matching 12 bases. From germline, CDR1 is SNHLY and CDR2 FYNNEI. The CDR3 extends over 16 amino acids. V gave up 6 bases and J gave up 5 bases; unmatched junction bases: 10.

V and J are TRBV6-5 and TRBJ1-4; D perhaps matches TRBD1 (6 bases). The V end lost 2 bases, the J end lost 8 bases, and 15 bases lay between the germline ends. CDR3 length equals 15 residues. CDR1 MNHEY and CDR2 SVGAGI come from the germline V gene. CDR3 sequence (DNA): TGTGCCAGCAGTTACCGGGCAGGGGTTGGGGAAAAACTGTTTTTT. Its translation is CASSYRAGVGEKLFF.